The clone carrying this T cell receptor (beta chain) was counted many times. Its antigen remains unknown. This sample is drawn from a study of metastatic and nonmetastatic thyroid tumors. Study summary: Repertoire comparison spanned blood and tumor or nodule tissue of malignant and benign thyroid patients.

How the authors handled the data: In papillary thyroid cancer, a distant-metastasis classifier was built using CDR3 differences across clinicopathological groups. Using MiXCR, TCRdb re-called clones from the PCR reads. What appears here as the V and J calls and clone size reflects TCRdb's work, not the paper's. Of 15,000 to 17,000 clones detected, roughly 21% appear once; the ten largest clones hold around 12%. V was shortened by 1 base and J by 3 bases, with 10 bases between the two germline ends. Germline CDR1 is SGHNT and CDR2 is YYREEE (reference sequence). CDR3 length: 14 amino acids. Whole-study findings and limits: Significantly greater TCR beta diversity was reportedly found in malignant thyroid tumors than in benign nodules (in blood and tumor).

No treatment of any kind had been given to any patient before thyroid surgery. The sequence was obtained from a female donor with papillary thyroid cancer or a benign thyroid nodule (not recorded which). Some clones in this sample may be carry-over from other donors' samples. The V gene is TRBV5-4, the J gene TRBJ2-5; possible D gene TRBD1, 6 bases. The sequenced sample was tumor tissue. The CDR3: CASSLLSGEETQYF. In nucleotides, the CDR3 is TGTGCCAGCAGCTTGTTGTCAGGGGAAGAGACCCAGTACTTC.